What follows is one T cell receptor beta chain and its context. The clone's antigen remains unknown. No quality values exist for individual bases; no much larger clone is one base distant. From the cysteine up to the phenylalanine, the CDR3 has a length of 15 residues. The only DNA kept is the CDR3, 45 bases in frame from the first base. The germline V gene supplies CDR1 SGHDT and CDR2 YYEEEE. The germline ends are 13 bases apart after V is trimmed by 4 bases and J by 0 bases. This sample is part of a study of blood T cell repertoires in COVID-19 (dated by TCRdb to 2019 to 2021). About the investigation overall: Samples covering the acute and convalescent phases of COVID-19 were provided by collaborators in the United States, Italy and Spain. The material from the prospective study consisted of cDNA or gDNA derived from T cells, B-cell-depleted T cells, or PBMCs. Subjects who had been exposed to COVID-19, were actively infected with it, or had recovered from it provided the deeply sampled blood TCRbeta repertoires that made up the dataset. A freely available public database, intended as a resource for researchers studying the immune response to SARS-CoV-2, is where the repertoires were released. Samples were obtained from the ongoing ImmuneRACE study (first 160 participants) and from 1,254 subjects provided by 6 global collaborators. A de-identified subject ID, COVID-19 status, age in years and sex were almost always included in the sample metadata. Where HLA class I and class II types were available, the types were taken from metadata supplied by the sample provider, not from assay-based typing. On the study overall, not on this receptor specifically: Clinical and demographic metadata were provided uncurated, with the amount varying by source and participant.

TCRbeta CDR3 regions were amplified from genomic DNA by means of the immunoSEQ Assay, a bias-controlled multiplex PCR. Regarding the original processing steps: Within the assay, amplification of reference gene primers was used to estimate how many nucleated cells each sample contained. To quantify the absolute abundance of each unique TCRbeta CDR3 rearrangement, sequence reads were collapsed and filtered. Productive Simpson clonality was computed per sample as the square root of Simpson's diversity index over productive rearrangements. TCRdb obtained this table from immuneACCESS and retained in-frame rearrangements with V and J assigned. These tables miss some clones; where compared with another copy, unresolved V genes account for less than half of the shortfall, and the remainder is unexplained. The DNA gave D and trimming, while V, J and clone size come from that table. This sample comprises tens of thousands of clones, roughly 79% of them detected only once. About 32% of the sample is held by the ten biggest clonotypes.

The collaborating institutions used their own protocols to collect whole blood in K2EDTA tubes. For TCRbeta analysis, collaborator samples were shipped as frozen whole blood, as isolated PBMCs, or as DNA extracted from either sample type. The chain is made from TRBV5-6 and TRBJ1-2; no confident D gene assignment can be made. The sample comprised peripheral blood. The TCR was taken from a human donor in a cohort sampled during active COVID-19. The bases read TGTGCCAGCAGCCCTGATGGGCAGTCTAACTATGGCTACACCTTC. This gives the protein CASSPDGQSNYGYTF.